This TCR beta chain was observed in a study of blood T cell repertoires in COVID-19. Overall study context: COVID-19 samples collected from the United States, Italy and Spain covered acute and convalescent phases. Sample material is recorded as cDNA or gDNA derived from T cells, B-cell-depleted T cells, or PBMCs.

The CDR3 has 16 residues. Germline assignment: CDR1 MNHNS and CDR2 SASEGT. J gave up 5 bases and V 0 bases, and 5 bases lay outside the gene matches. Original analysis: Scientists estimated how many nucleated cells there were by amplifying reference gene primers. Assay used: immunoSEQ multiplex PCR; TCRdb lists only in-frame clones, some missing. The DNA was the basis for D and trimming; V, J and clone size are from that table. Of 95,000 to 150,000 clones in the sample, around nine tenths are singletons; the top ten hold around 0.81%. The chain couples TRBV6-1 to TRBJ1-5; 9 bases match TRBD1. This sequence originates from a woman between 45 and 60 years old with active or convalescent COVID-19. Sequenced material: peripheral blood. CDR3 sequence: CASSEAKGQGHQPQHF. CDR3 sequence (DNA): TGTGCCAGCAGTGAAGCGAAGGGACAGGGTCATCAGCCCCAGCATTTT.